The sequence of this T cell receptor beta chain was determined in a study of cytomegalovirus exposure and HLA in healthy donors. Across the whole study: Some 85 million unique TCRs from HLA-typed donors were held in an early data release. The Caucasian-associated ancestry cluster contained 65% to 85% of the approximately 420 genotyped donors. Points from the study as a whole: The study flagged 150 to 200 TCR beta chains as cytomegalovirus-associated. TRBV6-2, TRBV6-3 and some other V segments were excluded as indistinguishable.

The CDR3 has 13 amino acids. Germline V gene lookup returns CDR1 MNHNY and CDR2 SVGAGI (reference sequence). V was clipped by 10 bases and J by 1 base; unmatched bases: 4. This PCR relied on a set of 60 Vbeta primers and 13 Jbeta primers. Sequencing used immunoSEQ multiplex PCR; TCRdb keeps in-frame clones, though not all of them. Of 85,000 to 95,000 clones in the sample, 76% are singletons; the top ten hold approximately 5.1%. As concerns this clone: What it binds is not known.

Sequenced input: PBMCs. The source is a man aged 30 to 45 in good health and CMV-seropositive. The rearrangement joins TRBV6-6 to TRBJ1-5, with TRBD1 matching 7 bases. The CDR3 sequence: CAIRRGSNQPQHF. The CDR3 DNA sequence: TGTGCCATCCGCAGGGGGAGCAATCAGCCCCAGCATTTT.